The TCR beta chain under discussion was sequenced for a study of blood T cells in healthy people across ages (dated by TCRdb to 2014 to 2015). The study in broad terms: In model experiments, template switching captured roughly one uniquely barcoded TCR beta cDNA molecule for every two T cells. Age-related changes in TCR beta repertoire diversity were measured in the study by deep sequencing normalized with unique cDNA molecular identifiers. The donors were divided into four age groups: young (average roughly 15 years), middle-aged (roughly 42), aged (roughly 66) and long-lived (about 80). To avoid experimental bias, donors of different ages were spread randomly across the sequencing lanes. Using the same blood draw, the study looked at two additional independent replicas of 1 million unique cDNA reads for two donors, one aged 18 to 29 and the other aged 80 or older.

The roughly 37 donors, aged roughly 6 to 95 years, were systemically healthy Caucasian individuals from Russia. Each donor gave approximately 10 milliliters of peripheral blood, collected into EDTA-treated Vacutainer tubes. Ficoll-Paque density-gradient centrifugation was used to isolate PBMCs, with at least 6.5 million per sample. Total RNA, at least 6 micrograms per sample, was extracted from PBMCs with Trizol reagent. The percentages of naive CD45RAhigh/CD27high T cells were determined by flow cytometry on a PBMC aliquot from every donor. This clonotype came up many times. It lacks a known antigen. No base quality values were provided; no much bigger clone lies one nucleotide off. Libraries were made using 5' RACE. The data were produced on an Illumina HiSeq 2500. A second about 7 to 11 cycle PCR used a sample-barcoded 5' primer and a J-beta primer mix. A unique molecular identifier was introduced onto each TCR beta cDNA molecule by a template-switch 5' adaptor carrying 12 random nucleotides. At least 3 million CDR3-containing paired-end reads were obtained from each sample. First-strand cDNA was synthesized from all RNA with the Mint cDNA synthesis kit, primed by a TRBC-specific oligonucleotide. After uracil-DNA glycosylase treatment, a first 18-cycle PCR used universal primers M1SS and BC2_uni_R on all cDNA. Turning to the authors' computational methods: For normalization, 1 million high-quality reads, each with a distinct molecular identifier, were randomly selected from each sample. Instead of being binned into consensus sequences, reads with shared molecular identifiers were discarded. MiTCR, set to a Q25 quality threshold and the strictest error-elimination algorithm, was used for CDR3 identification, clonotype clustering and error correction. A nonparametric unseen species model using Euler transformation provided a lower-bound estimate of total TCR beta diversity. The public reads were reprocessed in TCRdb via fastp at Q25 and MiXCR, keeping in-frame beta chains. Here each entry gathers all rows of one CDR3 protein and keeps the most common genes and DNA. The V and J calls, along with clone size, are taken from TCRdb and not from the paper's own processing. The sample table records hundreds of thousands of distinct CDR3 sequences; roughly 64% of these occur just once. Together, the top ten hold 20% to 25% of the sample.

Based on the germline V gene, the CDR1 and CDR2 sequences are SGHRS and YFSETQ. Trimming at the junction amounts to 3 bases on V and 2 bases on J, and the germline ends lie 14 bases apart. The CDR3 contains 15 residues, cysteine and phenylalanine counted. Only the CDR3 portion is preserved as DNA: 45 bases, with reading frame beginning at the first base. General findings and caveats noted by the study authors: Observed TCR beta diversity per million T cells fell roughly linearly with age, and a significant reduction was already apparent by age around 36. A strong correlation was found between observed TCR beta diversity and the percentage of naive T cells measured by flow cytometry. Compared with the aged group, the long-lived group had more naive CD4+ T cells, fewer expanded clones and increased TCR diversity, a pattern suggesting age selection. Estimates of total diversity based on one million sequenced T cells were regarded as lower bounds and as underestimates. The CMV infection status of donors was not known, potentially confounding age-related changes in expanded clonotypes. Since profiling was done on bulk unsorted PBMCs, naive and antigen-experienced compartments could not be conclusively compared.

The rearranged chain carries TRBV5-1 and TRBJ2-5; the D gene cannot be resolved reliably. This clonotype originated in a young man in good health. The sequenced material came from blood. The CDR3 region has the sequence CASSSFDGMQETQYF. The DNA sequence follows: TGCGCCAGCAGCTCCTTTGACGGAATGCAAGAGACCCAGTACTTC.